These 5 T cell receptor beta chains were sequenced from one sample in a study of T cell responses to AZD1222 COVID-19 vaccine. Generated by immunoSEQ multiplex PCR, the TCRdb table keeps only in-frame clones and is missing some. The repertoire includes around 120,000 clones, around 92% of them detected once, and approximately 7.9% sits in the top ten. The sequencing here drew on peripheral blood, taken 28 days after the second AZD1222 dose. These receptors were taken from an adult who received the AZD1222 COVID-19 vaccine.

This chain's CDR3 is CASSLGQGWDTEAFF. In DNA, the CDR3 is TGTGCCAGCAGCTTAGGGCAGGGGTGGGACACTGAAGCTTTCTTT. The chain carries TRBV7-9 and TRBJ1-1; a possible D gene is TRBD1 (6 bases). The V gene lost 1 base and the J gene lost 3 bases, with 12 bases spanning the gap. Germline lookup yields CDR1 SEHNR and CDR2 FQNEAQ (reference sequence). The CDR3 has 15 amino acids.

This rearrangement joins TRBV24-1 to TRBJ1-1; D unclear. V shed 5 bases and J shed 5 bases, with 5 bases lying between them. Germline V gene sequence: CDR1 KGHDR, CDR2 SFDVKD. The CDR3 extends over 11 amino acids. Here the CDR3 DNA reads TGTGCCACCAGTGGAGGGACTGAAGCTTTCTTT. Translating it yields CATSGGTEAFF.

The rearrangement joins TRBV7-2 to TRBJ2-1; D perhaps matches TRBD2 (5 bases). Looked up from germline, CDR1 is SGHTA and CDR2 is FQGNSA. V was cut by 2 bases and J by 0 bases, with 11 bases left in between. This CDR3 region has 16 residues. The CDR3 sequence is CASSLLYGGSYNEQFF. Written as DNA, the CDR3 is TGTGCCAGCAGCTTACTGTACGGAGGCTCCTACAATGAGCAGTTCTTC.

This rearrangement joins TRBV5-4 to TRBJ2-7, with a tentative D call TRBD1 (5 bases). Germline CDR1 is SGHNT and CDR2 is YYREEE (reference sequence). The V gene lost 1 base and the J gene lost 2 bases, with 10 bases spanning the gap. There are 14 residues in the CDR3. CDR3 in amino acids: CASSLRAGTYEQYF. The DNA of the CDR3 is TGTGCCAGCAGCTTGCGGGCAGGGACCTACGAGCAGTACTTC.

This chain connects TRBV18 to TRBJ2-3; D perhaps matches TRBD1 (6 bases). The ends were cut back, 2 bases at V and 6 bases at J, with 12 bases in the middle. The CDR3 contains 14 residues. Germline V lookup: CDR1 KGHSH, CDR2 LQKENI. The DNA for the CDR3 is TGTGCCAGCTCACCAGGGACAAGCAAGGATACGCAGTATTTT. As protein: CASSPGTSKDTQYF.